This TCR beta chain comes out of a study of PD-1 blockade in classical Hodgkin lymphoma. Overall study results and limits: Newly diagnosed patients were said to have less baseline TCR diversity than healthy donors did.

About this clone: Its cognate antigen is unknown.

Sequenced by immunoSEQ multiplex PCR; TCRdb stores in-frame clones only, minus some. Of roughly 30,000 clones listed, roughly three quarters are singletons. Each patient's relapse followed autologous stem cell transplantation, and brentuximab vedotin exposure varied. The CDR3 covers 15 residues. Germline CDR1 GTSNPN, CDR2 SVGIG (reference sequence). Trimming removed 0 bases from V and 0 bases from J, with 12 bases in between. The starting material was peripheral blood mononuclear cells (PBMCs), obtained before the second cycle of nivolumab. The V call is TRBV30, the J call TRBJ2-7, with D perhaps matching TRBD2 (7 bases). This sequence originates from a human donor with classical Hodgkin lymphoma. In nucleotides, the CDR3 is TGTGCCTGGAGTGTTGGCGGGGGCGCCTCCTACGAGCAGTACTTC. Translating gives CAWSVGGGASYEQYF.